This T cell receptor (beta chain) originates from a study of CD8+ T cells in alopecia areata. Study details: It was oral tofacitinib, at 5 to 10 mg twice daily, that treated patients received. General study results and limits: Alopecia totalis/universalis scalp especially showed more expanded CD8+ clones than normal scalp.

About this clone itself: Its matching antigen is unknown. This specimen includes other DNA sequences encoding the same CDR3.

After isolation, RNA underwent reverse transcription to generate cDNA as the sequencing template. Method: immunoSEQ multiplex PCR; TCRdb's copy keeps in-frame clones and lacks some. The sample has around 160,000 clones; roughly 50% are singletons. Germline CDR1 is SGHRS and CDR2 is YFSETQ. The ends were cut back, 2 bases at V and 5 bases at J, with 4 bases in the middle. CDR3 length: 11 residues. Collected material from alopecia areata patients comprised lesional scalp punch biopsies and peripheral blood. The sequence derives from a human donor with alopecia areata. The sequenced sample consisted of CD4+ T cells sorted from blood. This chain connects TRBV5-1 to TRBJ2-5; D ambiguous. The CDR3 region is CASSFGETQYF. CDR3 DNA: TGCGCCAGCAGCTTTGGGGAGACCCAGTACTTC.